This T cell receptor beta chain was identified in a study of shared clonotypes between healthy human individuals. Terminally differentiated effector memory CD45RA+ cells were excluded from the naive CD8 cells, which were CD45RO-negative and positively selected for CCR7. Every donor was a Caucasian adult from Nashville, Tennessee. The method was immunoSEQ multiplex PCR; TCRdb's version includes in-frame clones alone and lacks a portion of them. Of some 2 million clones in the sample, over 85% were seen once. A remark on this clone: Antigen specificity is unknown. Distinct nucleotide sequences in the sample also encode this CDR3.

Trimming removed 3 bases from V and 4 bases from J, with 3 bases in between. This CDR3 region has 12 residues. The germline V gene has CDR1 MNHNY and CDR2 SVGAGI (reference sequence). The study's findings and limits: The study found roughly 5% of naive CD4 clonotypes shared across several donors.

This TCR was sampled from a man younger than 35 in good health. Material: naive CD8+ T cells sorted from blood. The V call is TRBV6-6, the J call TRBJ2-2; no clear D gene. The CDR3 spells CASSYGTGELFF. For the CDR3, the DNA is TGTGCCAGCAGTTATGGCACCGGGGAGCTGTTTTTT.